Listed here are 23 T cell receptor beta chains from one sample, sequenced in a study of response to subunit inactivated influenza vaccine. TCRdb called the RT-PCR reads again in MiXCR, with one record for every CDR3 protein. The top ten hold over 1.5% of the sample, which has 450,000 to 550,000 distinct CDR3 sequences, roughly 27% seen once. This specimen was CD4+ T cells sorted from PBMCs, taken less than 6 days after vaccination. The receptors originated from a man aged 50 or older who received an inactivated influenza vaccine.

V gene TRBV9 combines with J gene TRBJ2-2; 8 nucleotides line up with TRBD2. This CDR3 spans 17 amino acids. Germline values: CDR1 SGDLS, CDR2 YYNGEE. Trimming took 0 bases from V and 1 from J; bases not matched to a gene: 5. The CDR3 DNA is TGTGCCAGCAGCGTAGGAAATAGCGGGGAGAACACCGGGGAGCTGTTTTTT. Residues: CASSVGNSGENTGELFF.

The CDR3 spells CASSLPTPTTGELFF. As DNA, the CDR3 is TGCGCCAGCAGCCTCCCGACTCCGACCACCGGGGAGCTGTTTTTT. V usage is TRBV5-1 and J usage is TRBJ2-2; D call uncertain. Germline CDR1 reads SGHRS; CDR2 reads YFSETQ. V was shortened by 4 bases and J by 4 bases, with 14 bases between the two germline ends. The length of the CDR3 is 15 residues.

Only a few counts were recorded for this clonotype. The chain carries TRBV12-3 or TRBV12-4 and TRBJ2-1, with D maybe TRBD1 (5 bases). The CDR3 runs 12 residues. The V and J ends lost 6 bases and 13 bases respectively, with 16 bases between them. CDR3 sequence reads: CASSQTVQGQFF. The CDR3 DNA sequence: TGTGCCAGCAGCCAGACAGTCCAAGGACAGTTCTTC.

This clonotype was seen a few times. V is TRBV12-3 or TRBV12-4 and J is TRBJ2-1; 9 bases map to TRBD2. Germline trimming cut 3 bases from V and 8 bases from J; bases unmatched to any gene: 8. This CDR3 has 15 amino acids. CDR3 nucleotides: TGTGCCAGCAGTTTTCGGGCGGGGGGGCCGTATGAGCAGTTCTTC. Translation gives CASSFRAGGPYEQFF.

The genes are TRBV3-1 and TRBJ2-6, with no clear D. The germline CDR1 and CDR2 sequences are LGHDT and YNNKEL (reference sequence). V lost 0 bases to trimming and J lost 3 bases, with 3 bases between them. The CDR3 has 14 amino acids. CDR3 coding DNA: TGTGCCAGCAGCCAAGATGGTGGGGCCAACGTCCTGACTTTC. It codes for CASSQDGGANVLTF.

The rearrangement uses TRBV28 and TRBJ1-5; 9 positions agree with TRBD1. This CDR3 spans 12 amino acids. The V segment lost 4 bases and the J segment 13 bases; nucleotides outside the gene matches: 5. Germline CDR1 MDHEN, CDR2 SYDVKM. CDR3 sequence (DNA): TGTGCCAGCAGTTCCTGGACAGGGGAACAGCATTTT. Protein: CASSSWTGEQHF. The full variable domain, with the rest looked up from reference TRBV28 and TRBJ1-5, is DVKVTQSSRYLVKRTGEKVFLECVQDMDHENMFWYRQDPGLGLRLIYFSYDVKMKEKGDIPEGYSVSREKKERFSLILESASTNQTSMYLCASSSWTGEQHFGDGTRLSIL.

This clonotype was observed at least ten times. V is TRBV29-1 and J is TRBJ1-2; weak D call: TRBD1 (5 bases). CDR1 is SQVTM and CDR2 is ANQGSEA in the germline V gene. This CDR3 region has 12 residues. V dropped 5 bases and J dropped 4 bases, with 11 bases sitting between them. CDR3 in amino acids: CSVRQSSYGYTF. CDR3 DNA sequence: TGCAGCGTTAGACAGAGTTCCTATGGCTACACCTTC.

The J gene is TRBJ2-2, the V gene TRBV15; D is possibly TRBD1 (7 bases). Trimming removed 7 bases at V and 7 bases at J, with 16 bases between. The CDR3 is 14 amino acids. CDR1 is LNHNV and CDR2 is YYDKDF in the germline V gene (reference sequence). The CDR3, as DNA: TGTGCCACCAAGATGCAGGGGGGAGTCGGGGAGCTGTTTTTT. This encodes CATKMQGGVGELFF.

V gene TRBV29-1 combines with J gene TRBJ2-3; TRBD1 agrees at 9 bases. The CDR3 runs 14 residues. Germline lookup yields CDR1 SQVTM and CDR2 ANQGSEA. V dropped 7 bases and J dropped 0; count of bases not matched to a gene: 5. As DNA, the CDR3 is TGCAGCGCGACCGGGACAGGGAGCACAGATACGCAGTATTTT. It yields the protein CSATGTGSTDTQYF.

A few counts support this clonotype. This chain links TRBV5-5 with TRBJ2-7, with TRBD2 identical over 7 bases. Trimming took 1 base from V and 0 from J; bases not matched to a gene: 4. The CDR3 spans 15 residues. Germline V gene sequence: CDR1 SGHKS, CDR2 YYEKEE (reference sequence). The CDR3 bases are TGTGCCAGCAGCTTGTTGGGGGGGTTCTCCTACGAGCAGTACTTC. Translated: CASSLLGGFSYEQYF.

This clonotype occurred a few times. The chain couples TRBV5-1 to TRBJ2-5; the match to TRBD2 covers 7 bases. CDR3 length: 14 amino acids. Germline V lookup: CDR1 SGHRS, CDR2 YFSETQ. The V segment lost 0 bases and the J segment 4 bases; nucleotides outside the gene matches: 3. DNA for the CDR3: TGCGCCAGCAGCTTGGTAGTAGCGGGAGAGACCCAGTACTTC. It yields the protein CASSLVVAGETQYF.

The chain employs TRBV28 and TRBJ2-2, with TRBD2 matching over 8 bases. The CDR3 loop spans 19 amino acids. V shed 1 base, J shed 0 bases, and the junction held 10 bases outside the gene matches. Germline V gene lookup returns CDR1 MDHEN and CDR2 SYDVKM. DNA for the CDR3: TGTGCCAGCAGTTTATTCCTAGCGGGCATTTTCGCGAACACCGGGGAGCTGTTTTTT. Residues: CASSLFLAGIFANTGELFF.

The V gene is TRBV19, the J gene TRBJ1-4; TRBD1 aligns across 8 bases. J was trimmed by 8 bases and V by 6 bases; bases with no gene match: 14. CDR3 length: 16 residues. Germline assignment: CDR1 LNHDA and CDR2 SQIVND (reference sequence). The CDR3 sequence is CASSPGQDPGREKLFF. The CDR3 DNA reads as TGTGCCAGTAGCCCGGGACAGGACCCTGGCCGCGAAAAACTGTTTTTT.

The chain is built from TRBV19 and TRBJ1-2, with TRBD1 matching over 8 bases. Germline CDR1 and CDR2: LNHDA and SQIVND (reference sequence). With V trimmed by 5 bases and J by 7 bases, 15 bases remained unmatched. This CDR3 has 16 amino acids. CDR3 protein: CASSPTTTGARSGYTF. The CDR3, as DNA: TGTGCCAGTAGTCCAACTACGACAGGGGCACGAAGTGGCTACACCTTC.

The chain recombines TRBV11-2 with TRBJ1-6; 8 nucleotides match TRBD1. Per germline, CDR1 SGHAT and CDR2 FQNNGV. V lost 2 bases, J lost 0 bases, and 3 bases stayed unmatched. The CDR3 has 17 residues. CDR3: CASSLRQGSSYNSPLHF. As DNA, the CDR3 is TGTGCCAGCAGCTTACGACAGGGGAGCTCCTATAATTCACCCCTCCACTTT.

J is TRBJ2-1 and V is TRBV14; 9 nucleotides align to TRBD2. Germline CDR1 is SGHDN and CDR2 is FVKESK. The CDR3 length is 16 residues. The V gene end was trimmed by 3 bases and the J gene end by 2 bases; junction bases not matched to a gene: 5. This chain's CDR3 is CASSHFSGSAYNEQFF. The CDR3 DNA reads TGTGCCAGCAGCCATTTTAGCGGGAGCGCCTACAATGAGCAGTTCTTC.

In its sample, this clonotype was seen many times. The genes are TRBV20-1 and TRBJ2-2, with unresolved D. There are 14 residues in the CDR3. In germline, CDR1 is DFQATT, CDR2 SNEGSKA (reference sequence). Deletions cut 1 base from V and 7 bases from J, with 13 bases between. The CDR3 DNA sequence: TGCAGTGCTAGAGTACCAGAGTCGGGCGGGGAGCTGTTTTTT. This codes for CSARVPESGGELFF.

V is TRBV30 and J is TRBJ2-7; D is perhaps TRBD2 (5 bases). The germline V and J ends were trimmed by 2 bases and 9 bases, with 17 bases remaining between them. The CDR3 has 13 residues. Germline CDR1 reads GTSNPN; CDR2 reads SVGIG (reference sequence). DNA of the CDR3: TGTGCCTGGAGTAAGAGCGGATCTCCCGGGCAGTACTTC. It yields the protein CAWSKSGSPGQYF.

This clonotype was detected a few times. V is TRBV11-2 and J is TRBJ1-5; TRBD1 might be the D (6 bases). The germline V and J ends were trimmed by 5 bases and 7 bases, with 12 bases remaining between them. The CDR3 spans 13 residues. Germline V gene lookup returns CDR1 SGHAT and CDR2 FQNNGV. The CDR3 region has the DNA TGTGCCAGCAGCGACGGACAGCGGCAGCCCCAGCATTTT. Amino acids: CASSDGQRQPQHF. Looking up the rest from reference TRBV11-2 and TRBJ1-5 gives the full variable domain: EAGVAQSPRYKIIEKRQSVAFWCNPISGHATLYWYQQILGQGPKLLIQFQNNGVVDDSQLPKDRFSAERLKGVDSTLKIQPAKLEDSAVYLCASSDGQRQPQHFGDGTRLSIL.

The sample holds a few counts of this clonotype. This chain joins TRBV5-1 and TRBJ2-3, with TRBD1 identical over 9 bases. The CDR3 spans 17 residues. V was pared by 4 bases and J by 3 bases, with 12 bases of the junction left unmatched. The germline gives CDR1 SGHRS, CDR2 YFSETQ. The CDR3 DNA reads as TGCGCCAGCAGCACCTTTACAGGGGGCCAGGGGACAGATACGCAGTATTTT. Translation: CASSTFTGGQGTDTQYF.

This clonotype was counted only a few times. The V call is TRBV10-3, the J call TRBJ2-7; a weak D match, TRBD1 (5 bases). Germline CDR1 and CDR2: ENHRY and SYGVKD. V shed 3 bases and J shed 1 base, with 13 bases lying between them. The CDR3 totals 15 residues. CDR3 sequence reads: CAISEVGRASYEQYF. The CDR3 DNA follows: TGTGCCATCAGTGAAGTTGGCAGGGCATCCTACGAGCAGTACTTC.

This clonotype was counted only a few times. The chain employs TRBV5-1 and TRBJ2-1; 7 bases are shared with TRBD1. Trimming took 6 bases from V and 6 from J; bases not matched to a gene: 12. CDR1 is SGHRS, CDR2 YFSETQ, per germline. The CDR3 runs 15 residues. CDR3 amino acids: CASNLGSTGSNEQFF. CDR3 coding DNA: TGCGCCAGCAACCTAGGATCGACAGGGAGCAATGAGCAGTTCTTC.

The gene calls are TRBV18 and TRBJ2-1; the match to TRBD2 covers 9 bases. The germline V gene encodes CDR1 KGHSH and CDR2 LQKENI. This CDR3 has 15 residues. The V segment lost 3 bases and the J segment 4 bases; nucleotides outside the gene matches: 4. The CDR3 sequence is CASSPATSGYNEQFF. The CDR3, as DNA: TGTGCCAGCTCACCGGCGACTAGCGGATACAATGAGCAGTTCTTC.